In its sample, the clone carrying this T cell receptor (beta chain) was seen once. Its matching antigen is unknown. From the 120-subject validation cohort, which was separate from the approximately 700-subject first cohort, the donors were drawn. This table comes from immunoSEQ multiplex PCR, and its TCRdb copy is limited to in-frame clones, with some not included. The profile shows a few hundred thousand clones, 88% of them singletons. The sample originates from a study of cytomegalovirus exposure and HLA in healthy donors. After removal of 6 bases from V and 1 base from J, the junction contained 7 bases not matched to a gene. Germline CDR1 reads MDHEN; CDR2 reads SYDVKM. The CDR3 is 15 residues long. Overall study results and limits: Rare TCR sequences predominated, though certain public TCRs were found in many donors. Three CMV-associated chains proved CMV antigen-specific in vitro. The study put some 150 TCR beta chains on its list as cytomegalovirus-associated.

The receptor comes from a woman between 18 and 29 years old in good health and CMV-seronegative. Sequenced input: PBMCs. V gene TRBV28 combines with J gene TRBJ2-7; 9 bases agree with TRBD1. The CDR3 spells CASSRRDRVSYEQYF. The CDR3, as DNA: TGTGCCAGCAGCCGAAGGGACAGGGTGTCCTACGAGCAGTACTTC.